This is a list of T cell receptor beta chains from one sample in a study of T cell repertoires in cytomegalovirus infection. One entry per CDR3 protein results from TCRdb running MiXCR on the reads. The table lists hundreds of thousands of distinct CDR3 sequences, 32% of them singletons, with around an eighth in the top ten. These receptors' antigens are unknown. This material consisted of cultured CD8+ T cells from PBMCs, taken from culture after CMV antigen stimulation. Receptors were obtained from a human donor in good health (CMV status not recorded). Some clones in this sample may be carry-over from other donors' samples. Both conserved end residues are part of each CDR3. Fields, in order: V gene, clone size, J gene, D gene, CDR3 DNA, CDR3 protein. A D gene is named only where the DNA matches it firmly. The size of a clone is reported for some rows only, either as once, few or many, or as a class for expanded clones.

V: TRBV29-1; size: NA; J: TRBJ2-5; D: NA; DNA: TGCAGCGTTGGAGGGGGAGAGACCCAGTACTTC; CDR3: CSVGGGETQYF
V: TRBV14; size: few; J: TRBJ1-1; D: NA; DNA: TGTGCCAGCAGCCAAGGGTTCGCCACTGAAGCTTTCTTT; CDR3: CASSQGFATEAFF
V: TRBV13; size: NA; J: TRBJ2-6; D: TRBD1; DNA: TGTGCCAGCAGCTTAATTCTCGACAGGGCGGACCATAGCTCTGGGGCCAACGTCCTGACTTTC; CDR3: CASSLILDRADHSSGANVLTF
V: TRBV4-2; size: NA; J: TRBJ2-1; D: TRBD2; DNA: TGTGCCAGTTCCGGGACTAGCGGACCCTACAATGAGCAGTTCTTC; CDR3: CASSGTSGPYNEQFF
V: TRBV28; size: many; J: TRBJ2-3; D: NA; DNA: TGTGCCAGCAGTTTCCTATCCGGCACAGATACGCAGTATTTT; CDR3: CASSFLSGTDTQYF
V: TRBV7-6; size: NA; J: TRBJ2-1; D: NA; DNA: TGTGCCAGCAGATTAACTGGACCATACAATGAGCAGTTCTTC; CDR3: CASRLTGPYNEQFF
V: TRBV18; size: few; J: TRBJ2-7; D: NA; DNA: TGTGCCAGCTCACCACCAAGTTCCTACTACGAGCAGTACTTC; CDR3: CASSPPSSYYEQYF
V: TRBV7-6; size: few; J: TRBJ2-1; D: TRBD2; DNA: TGTGCCAGCAGCCCTGCGGGGGGCCCGCGTCAGGAGCAGTTCTTC; CDR3: CASSPAGGPRQEQFF
V: TRBV2; size: few; J: TRBJ1-2; D: NA; DNA: TGTGCCAGCCAAAAAGGGGAGCGTAACTATGGCTACACCTTC; CDR3: CASQKGERNYGYTF
V: TRBV19; size: NA; J: TRBJ2-3; D: NA; DNA: TGTGCCAGTAGTGCCGGACAGGGAGGGCGCGGCACAGATACGCAGTATTTT; CDR3: CASSAGQGGRGTDTQYF
V: TRBV10-3; size: NA; J: TRBJ2-1; D: NA; DNA: TGTGCCATCAGTGAGGTGGGGATCAAAGACAATGAGCAGTTCTTC; CDR3: CAISEVGIKDNEQFF
V: TRBV27; size: NA; J: TRBJ2-2; D: TRBD2; DNA: TGTGCCAGCAGTCCGGGACTAGAAGGGACCGGGGAGCTGTTTTTT; CDR3: CASSPGLEGTGELFF
V: TRBV7-6; size: NA; J: TRBJ2-5; D: TRBD2; DNA: TGTGCCAGCAGCTTAGTTCATTATATCAGGCGGGGGTCCCAAGAGACCCAGTACTTC; CDR3: CASSLVHYIRRGSQETQYF
V: TRBV9; size: NA; J: TRBJ2-2; D: TRBD2; DNA: TGTGCCAGCAGCAACCGGGGAGGGAGGGACACCGGGGAGCTGTTTTTT; CDR3: CASSNRGGRDTGELFF
V: TRBV12-3/TRBV12-4; size: few; J: TRBJ2-5; D: TRBD1; DNA: TGTGCCAGCAGGGCTGGGACAGGGAGTCTGGAGACCCAGTACTTC; CDR3: CASRAGTGSLETQYF
V: TRBV13; size: NA; J: TRBJ1-2; D: NA; DNA: TGTGCCAGCAGCTTAGGACAGGAGGTAGAAAGGTATGGCTACACCTTC; CDR3: CASSLGQEVERYGYTF
V: TRBV6-1; size: NA; J: TRBJ2-5; D: TRBD2; DNA: TGTGCCAGCAGTGAAAGGACTAGCTACGTGACCCAGTACTTC; CDR3: CASSERTSYVTQYF
V: TRBV27; size: once; J: TRBJ1-6; D: NA; DNA: TGTGCCAGCAGTTTTGGTCTGACCGGTTCACCCCTCCACTTT; CDR3: CASSFGLTGSPLHF
V: TRBV12-3/TRBV12-4; size: few; J: TRBJ1-2; D: TRBD1; DNA: TGTGCCAGCAGTGCGCTGCGGGACAGCTTCAACTATGGCTACACCTTC; CDR3: CASSALRDSFNYGYTF
V: TRBV11-1; size: NA; J: TRBJ2-6; D: TRBD1; DNA: TGTGCCAGCAGCCCACAGGGGGCAGATGGGGCCAACGTCCTGACTTTC; CDR3: CASSPQGADGANVLTF
V: TRBV10-3; size: few; J: TRBJ1-1; D: NA; DNA: TGTGCCATCATGTCGGGCACTGAAGCTTTCTTT; CDR3: CAIMSGTEAFF
V: TRBV7-9; size: NA; J: TRBJ2-4; D: NA; DNA: TGTGCCAGCAGCCCCCCGCAAGGGGAGACCAAAAACATTCAGTACTTC; CDR3: CASSPPQGETKNIQYF